This entry is about one T cell receptor beta chain. Its antigen remains unidentified. Authors' processing steps: Junction-only sequences without quality scores were provided by ImmunoSEQ, so filtering was different. Repertoires were generated with immunoSEQ multiplex PCR, while TCRdb's copy carries only in-frame clones and drops some. The V and J calls and clone size are taken from that table; D and trimming were inferred from the DNA. Of roughly 2.4 million clones in the sample, almost 96% were seen once. The data were taken from a study of shared clonotypes between healthy human individuals. Trimming took 5 bases from V and 0 from J, leaving 12 bases between them. The length of the CDR3 is 15 residues. Germline CDR1 reads MDHEN; CDR2 reads SYDVKM. Study-wide points: The authors expected sequencing depth to affect clonotype sharing among donors.

The J gene is TRBJ2-3, the V gene TRBV28, with D possibly TRBD1 on 6 matching bases. This TCR derives from a man aged 18 to 35 in good health. What was sequenced was naive CD4+ T cells sorted from blood. The subset here: CD45RA+ positively selected. This CDR3 is CASSTGWESTDTQYF. Here the CDR3 DNA reads TGTGCCAGCAGTACAGGGTGGGAGAGCACAGATACGCAGTATTTT.